The 13 T cell receptor beta chains listed next were all sequenced from one sample in a study of cytomegalovirus exposure and HLA in healthy donors. The PCR made use of 60 Vbeta and 13 Jbeta primers. Clones were read by immunoSEQ multiplex PCR, and TCRdb kept only the in-frame ones, dropping some. The table includes about 140,000 clones, over 75% detected once. What was sequenced was PBMCs. The receptors stem from a woman aged 40 to 50 in good health and CMV-seronegative.

This rearrangement joins TRBV27 to TRBJ1-6, with 12 bases that match TRBD1. The CDR3 length is 21 residues. The trim removed 5 bases at V and 8 bases at J, leaving 22 bases unmatched. Germline CDR1 is MNHEY and CDR2 is SMNVEV (reference sequence). CDR3 protein: CASSRAVLGQGAMLRDSPLHF. In DNA, the CDR3 is TGTGCCAGCAGTCGGGCCGTTCTGGGACAGGGGGCTATGCTAAGAGATTCACCCCTCCACTTT.

V and J are TRBV10-1 and TRBJ2-1, with 10 bases that match TRBD2. The CDR3 contains 15 residues. The V and J ends lost 4 bases and 4 bases, in that order; junction bases with no gene match: 4. Per the germline V gene, CDR1 is WNHNN and CDR2 is SYGVQD (reference sequence). The CDR3 loop is CASSAQAGGYNEQFF. CDR3 in DNA: TGCGCCAGCAGTGCGCAAGCGGGGGGGTACAATGAGCAGTTCTTC.

The rearrangement joins TRBV10-3 to TRBJ2-3; D unresolved. Germline values: CDR1 ENHRY, CDR2 SYGVKD. CDR3 length equals 14 residues. The germline V and J ends were trimmed by 5 bases and 1 base, with 10 bases remaining between them. CDR3 bases: TGTGCCATCAGTTATAACTCTGGCACAGATACGCAGTATTTT. Amino acid sequence: CAISYNSGTDTQYF.

The V gene is TRBV5-1, the J gene TRBJ2-3, with TRBD2 as a possible D gene (5 bases). The germline V gene has CDR1 SGHRS and CDR2 YFSETQ. The CDR3 spans 15 residues. Between the trimmed V and J ends, which lost 0 bases and 1 base, there was a span of 9 bases. Here the CDR3 reads CASSLAEGGTDTQYF. CDR3 bases: TGCGCCAGCAGCTTGGCCGAGGGCGGCACAGATACGCAGTATTTT.

V and J are TRBV28 and TRBJ2-7; possible D gene TRBD2, 5 bases. V was shortened by 2 bases and J by 9 bases, with 5 bases between the two germline ends. The CDR3 loop spans 10 amino acids. The V gene's germline CDR1 is MDHEN and CDR2 SYDVKM. CDR3 coding DNA: TGTGCCAGCAGTTTAGGAGGGCAGTACTTC. Its protein is CASSLGGQYF.

The chain uses TRBV6-1 and TRBJ1-1; D possibly corresponds to TRBD1 (5 bases). Trimming pared 3 bases from V and 11 bases from J, leaving 7 bases between. The CDR3 is 10 residues long. Germline V lookup: CDR1 MNHNS, CDR2 SASEGT. The CDR3: CASSDRAAFF. The CDR3 region has the DNA TGTGCCAGCAGTGACAGGGCCGCTTTCTTT.

This clone was counted once. This chain uses TRBV7-9 with TRBJ1-2; TRBD1 aligns across 10 bases. Germline CDR1 is SEHNR and CDR2 is FQNEAQ (reference sequence). V lost 5 bases and J lost 8; bases outside the gene matches: 11. The CDR3 consists of 15 residues. CDR3: CASSPRRQGAEGYTF. The CDR3 coding sequence is TGTGCCAGCAGCCCACGGCGACAGGGGGCGGAGGGCTACACCTTC.

V and J are TRBV10-1 and TRBJ2-1; D perhaps matches TRBD2 (5 bases). Germline V gives CDR1 WNHNN, CDR2 SYGVQD (reference sequence). Deletions cut 5 bases from V and 9 bases from J, with 11 bases between. The CDR3 is 12 amino acids. CDR3 sequence (DNA): TGCGCCAGCAGTACCGGACTGGTTGAGCAGTTCTTC. Its translation is CASSTGLVEQFF.

This clone was seen a single time. The V and J genes are TRBV19 and TRBJ2-5; TRBD1 is a possible D gene (6 bases). Germline assignment: CDR1 LNHDA and CDR2 SQIVND (reference sequence). The CDR3 has 13 amino acids. The germline V and J ends were trimmed by 7 bases and 4 bases, with 13 bases remaining between them. The DNA of the CDR3 is TGTGCCAGTAACAGGAGAGGGGGAGAGACCCAGTACTTC. Translating gives CASNRRGGETQYF.

V and J are TRBV27 and TRBJ2-1; TRBD2 matches 12 bases. The germline V gene encodes CDR1 MNHEY and CDR2 SMNVEV (reference sequence). This CDR3 has 17 residues. V was clipped by 2 bases and J by 8 bases; unmatched bases: 10. The CDR3 coding sequence is TGTGCCAGCAGTTTAAGGGCTAGCGGGAGGGAGGGGGATGAGCAGTTCTTC. Translation gives CASSLRASGREGDEQFF.

This chain's CDR3 is CASSLSPNQPQHF. The DNA of the CDR3 is TGTGCCAGCAGTTTATCCCCGAATCAGCCCCAGCATTTT. The V call is TRBV27, the J call TRBJ1-5; D not resolved. This CDR3 has 13 amino acids. V lost 0 bases, J lost 4 bases, and 4 bases lay in between. Germline CDR1 is MNHEY and CDR2 is SMNVEV (reference sequence).

The rearrangement uses TRBV19 and TRBJ2-7; 8 bases line up with TRBD2. The length of the CDR3 is 11 residues. Per germline, CDR1 LNHDA and CDR2 SQIVND (reference sequence). The V segment lost 9 bases and the J segment 3 bases; nucleotides outside the gene matches: 1. The CDR3 region is CASAGGYEQYF. The CDR3 nucleotides read TGTGCCAGCGCGGGGGGCTACGAGCAGTACTTC.

The CDR3: CASSLDLAVYEQYF. DNA for the CDR3: TGTGCCAGCAGCTTAGATCTGGCGGTCTACGAGCAGTACTTC. This chain links TRBV11-2 with TRBJ2-7, with D unclear. This CDR3 is built from 14 residues. Trimming left V 0 bases short and J 3 bases short, with 9 bases between. Germline V gives CDR1 SGHAT, CDR2 FQNNGV.